This passage covers 17 T cell receptor beta chains from one sample sequenced in a study of blood T cell repertoires in COVID-19. Some clones are missing from TCRdb's copy, which holds only in-frame ones; the method was immunoSEQ multiplex PCR. Here the sample spans 120,000 to 150,000 clones, approximately 79% being singletons. The source material was peripheral blood. The receptor source for this set is a man aged 50-59 years with active or convalescent COVID-19.

V gene TRBV7-9 combines with J gene TRBJ2-7; TRBD1 matches at 8 bases. The junction had 10 bases not matched to a gene; V was cut back by 5 bases and J by 7 bases. Looked up from germline, CDR1 is SEHNR and CDR2 is FQNEAQ (reference sequence). The CDR3 consists of 14 residues. The CDR3: CASSPSGTGREQYF. The CDR3 DNA reads TGTGCCAGCAGCCCCTCAGGGACAGGAAGGGAGCAGTACTTC.

This chain connects TRBV4-2 to TRBJ1-5; D ambiguous. The V end lost 0 bases, the J end lost 3 bases, and 3 bases lay between the germline ends. The CDR3 loop spans 13 amino acids. Germline values: CDR1 LGHNA, CDR2 YNFKEQ. The CDR3 loop is CASSQDNNQPQHF. As DNA, the CDR3 is TGTGCCAGCAGCCAAGATAACAATCAGCCCCAGCATTTT.

This chain joins TRBV3-1 (or the pseudogene TRBV3-2) and TRBJ2-1; 9 bases align to TRBD2. The germline V gene encodes CDR1 LGHDT and CDR2 YNNKEL (reference sequence). With 3 bases clipped from V and 6 bases from J, the junction kept 6 bases outside the gene matches. CDR3 length: 15 residues. This CDR3 reads CASSQAGGPLNEQFF. The CDR3 nucleotides read TGTGCCAGCAGCCAGGCGGGAGGGCCTCTCAATGAGCAGTTCTTC.

This sequence joins TRBV10-1 and TRBJ2-5; 13 bases line up with TRBD2. After removal of 8 bases from V and 5 bases from J, the junction contained 11 bases not matched to a gene. The CDR3 has 16 amino acids. Germline loops: CDR1 WNHNN, CDR2 SYGVQD (reference sequence). CDR3 in DNA: TGCGCCAGCTCCGCCGGACTAGCGGGAGTACTGGAGACCCAGTACTTC. This translates into CASSAGLAGVLETQYF.

The chain links TRBV7-9 to TRBJ2-7, with 7 bases that match TRBD2. V shed 3 bases, J shed 7 bases, and the junction held 12 bases outside the gene matches. From germline, CDR1 is SEHNR and CDR2 FQNEAQ (reference sequence). The CDR3 consists of 15 residues. DNA of the CDR3: TGTGCCAGCAGCTTCGTCCCTAGCGGCAGTGAGGAGCAGTACTTC. This gives the protein CASSFVPSGSEEQYF.

V usage is TRBV11-3 and J usage is TRBJ2-1; 7 bases line up with TRBD1. The V segment lost 5 bases and the J segment 9 bases; nucleotides outside the gene matches: 13. Germline-derived CDR1 and CDR2 are SGHNT and YENEEA. This CDR3 spans 15 amino acids. CDR3 in DNA: TGTGCCAGCAGCCCCGGACAGGTGGACGAGGCTGAGCAGTTCTTC. This encodes CASSPGQVDEAEQFF.

The chain links TRBV3-1 (or the pseudogene TRBV3-2) to TRBJ2-1; TRBD2 might be the D (5 bases). The V end was cut by 4 bases, the J end by 6 bases, with 10 bases between. CDR3 length: 13 residues. The V gene's germline CDR1 is LGHDT and CDR2 YNNKEL (reference sequence). CDR3 sequence reads: CASSLARGNEQFF. The DNA of the CDR3 is TGTGCCAGCAGCCTAGCGAGAGGCAATGAGCAGTTCTTC.

In its sample, this clone was seen a few times. The J gene is TRBJ1-2, the V gene TRBV7-8; D is unclear. In germline, CDR1 is SGHVS, CDR2 FQNEAQ. The V end was cut by 2 bases, the J end by 4 bases, with 8 bases between. CDR3 length equals 13 residues. The DNA for the CDR3 is TGTGCCAGCAGCTTACCAGTGGCCTATGGCTACACCTTC. It yields the protein CASSLPVAYGYTF. Supplemented by reference TRBV7-8 and TRBJ1-2, the full variable domain reads GAGVSQSPRYKVAKRGQDVALRCDPISGHVSLFWYQQALGQGPEFLTYFQNEAQLDKSGLPSDRFFAERPEGSVSTLKIQRTQQEDSAVYLCASSLPVAYGYTFGSGTRLTVV.

The chain employs TRBV5-6 and TRBJ2-1, with 7 bases matching TRBD2. This CDR3 is built from 14 residues. The germline V gene encodes CDR1 SGHDT and CDR2 YYEEEE. V lost 4 bases and J lost 9; bases outside the gene matches: 10. In DNA form, the CDR3 reads TGTGCCAGCAGCCAAGGGGACTATCGGGGTGAGCAGTTCTTC. This translates into CASSQGDYRGEQFF.

The V and J genes are TRBV5-8 and TRBJ1-5, with 8 bases matching TRBD1. Germline V CDR1 and CDR2: SGHTS, YDEGEE. The CDR3 loop spans 17 amino acids. Trimming took 3 bases from V and 1 from J; bases not matched to a gene: 9. The CDR3 DNA reads TGTGCCAGCAGCTGGTTAGGGGACAGGCTAAGCAATCAGCCCCAGCATTTT. Protein product: CASSWLGDRLSNQPQHF.

The chain carries TRBV7-8 and TRBJ2-7; weak D call: TRBD2 (5 bases). Looked up from germline, CDR1 is SGHVS and CDR2 is FQNEAQ. The CDR3 length is 17 residues. With 5 bases removed from V and 0 bases from J, the gap between germline ends came to 20 bases. The CDR3 bases are TGTGCCAGCAGCCGCGCCGCGGGCAGTCGAAGCTCCTACGAGCAGTACTTC. This codes for CASSRAAGSRSSYEQYF.

J is TRBJ2-1 and V is TRBV11-2; D is perhaps TRBD2 (6 bases). Trimming stripped 2 bases from V and 8 bases from J, with 25 bases between. Germline-derived CDR1 and CDR2 are SGHAT and FQNNGV. The CDR3 runs to 18 residues. DNA for the CDR3: TGTGCCAGCAGCTTAAGGTTAGCGGCGCCGGCGGCCGGTGATGAGCAGTTCTTC. Its translation is CASSLRLAAPAAGDEQFF. Full variable domain (outside the CDR3, taken from reference TRBV11-2 and TRBJ2-1): EAGVAQSPRYKIIEKRQSVAFWCNPISGHATLYWYQQILGQGPKLLIQFQNNGVVDDSQLPKDRFSAERLKGVDSTLKIQPAKLEDSAVYLCASSLRLAAPAAGDEQFFGPGTRLTVL.

This clone was seen only a few times. This rearrangement joins TRBV19 to TRBJ2-2; 12 bases align to TRBD1. The junction had 7 bases not matched to a gene; V was cut back by 3 bases and J by 8 bases. This CDR3 has 16 residues. Germline CDR1 and CDR2: LNHDA and SQIVND (reference sequence). This CDR3 reads CASSIRGQGAWGELFF. CDR3 nucleotide sequence: TGTGCCAGTAGTATCCGGGGACAGGGGGCCTGGGGGGAGCTGTTTTTT.

This chain uses TRBV7-9 with TRBJ1-1, with D unclear. V shed 0 bases and J shed 3 bases, with 14 bases lying between them. The CDR3 runs 16 residues. The germline CDR1 and CDR2 sequences are SEHNR and FQNEAQ (reference sequence). The CDR3 here is CASSLAVGQAHTEAFF. DNA of the CDR3: TGTGCCAGCAGCTTAGCGGTGGGCCAGGCGCACACTGAAGCTTTCTTT.

The V and J genes are TRBV19 and TRBJ2-5, with D perhaps matching TRBD2 (6 bases). There are 12 residues in the CDR3. Trimming took off 8 bases at V and 2 bases at J, with 9 bases between the two ends. The germline CDR1 and CDR2 sequences are LNHDA and SQIVND (reference sequence). The CDR3 DNA reads TGTGCCAGTGGGGGGTCTCAAGAGACCCAGTACTTC. Its protein is CASGGSQETQYF.

The rearrangement joins TRBV4-1 to TRBJ2-1, with D unresolved. CDR1 MGHRA and CDR2 YSYEKL come from the germline V gene. This CDR3 contains 14 residues. Trimming removed 0 bases from V and 2 bases from J, with 5 bases in between. CDR3 DNA: TGCGCCAGCAGCCAAGATGTCACCTACAATGAGCAGTTCTTC. Translated: CASSQDVTYNEQFF.

V is TRBV7-3 and J is TRBJ2-1; D remains unclear. Germline CDR1 SGHTA, CDR2 FQGTGA. Trimming pared 2 bases from V and 0 bases from J, leaving 8 bases between. The CDR3 runs to 15 residues. The CDR3 sequence is CASSLVLSSYNEQFF. DNA of the CDR3: TGTGCCAGCAGCTTAGTCTTGAGCTCCTACAATGAGCAGTTCTTC.